Listed here are 14 T cell receptor beta chains from one sample, sequenced in a study of blood T cell repertoires in COVID-19. Sequenced by immunoSEQ multiplex PCR; TCRdb stores in-frame clones only, minus some. The repertoire holds under 150,000 clones, with roughly 89% as singletons. Sequencing used PBMCs or T cells enriched from blood (not recorded which). Source of these receptors: a woman between 50 and 59 years old who had been exposed to COVID-19.

The rearrangement uses TRBV18 and TRBJ1-1, with D uncertain. CDR3 length: 14 residues. V dropped 8 bases and J dropped 6 bases, with 19 bases sitting between them. Germline values: CDR1 KGHSH, CDR2 LQKENI. The CDR3 nucleotides are TGTGCCAGCGTCTTCCGGCTGGTGGAGGCTGAAGCTTTCTTT. Protein: CASVFRLVEAEAFF.

The chain links TRBV27 to TRBJ2-6; 7 bases line up with TRBD1. From germline, CDR1 is MNHEY and CDR2 SMNVEV (reference sequence). The CDR3 covers 15 residues. V lost 5 bases, J lost 2 bases, and 3 bases stayed unmatched. CDR3 residues: CASSRTGAGANVLTF. CDR3 coding DNA: TGTGCCAGCAGTCGCACAGGGGCTGGGGCCAACGTCCTGACTTTC.

The J gene is TRBJ2-1, the V gene TRBV11-2, with 9 bases matching TRBD1. Germline V gene data show CDR1 as SGHAT and CDR2 as FQNNGV. V shed 5 bases, J shed 4 bases, and the junction held 6 bases outside the gene matches. CDR3 length: 15 amino acids. The CDR3 loop reads CASSPDRGYYNEQFF. CDR3 nucleotides: TGTGCCAGCAGCCCGGACAGGGGTTATTACAATGAGCAGTTCTTC.

The chain joins TRBV5-1 to TRBJ2-2, with 13 nucleotides matching TRBD2. The V gene's germline CDR1 is SGHRS and CDR2 YFSETQ. The CDR3 extends over 17 amino acids. V shed 3 bases and J 6 bases; nucleotides not matched to a gene: 8. The CDR3 protein is CASSSGLAGVFSGELFF. The CDR3 nucleotides read TGCGCCAGCAGCTCTGGACTAGCGGGAGTTTTTTCCGGGGAGCTGTTTTTT.

The rearrangement links TRBV6-5 to TRBJ2-7; 11 positions agree with TRBD1. Per the germline V gene, CDR1 is MNHEY and CDR2 is SVGAGI. J gave up 6 bases and V 6 bases, and 7 bases lay outside the gene matches. This CDR3 spans 14 amino acids. This chain's CDR3 is CASSVLGTGGEQYF. For the CDR3, the DNA is TGTGCCAGCAGCGTCCTCGGGACAGGGGGCGAGCAGTACTTC.

This clone was recorded only once. The rearrangement joins TRBV6-4 to TRBJ2-3; a weak D match, TRBD2 (5 bases). The length of the CDR3 is 15 residues. Germline-derived CDR1 and CDR2 are MRHNA and SNTAGT. V was shortened by 6 bases and J by 1 base, with 14 bases between the two germline ends. The CDR3 bases are TGTGCCAGCAGCCCCCTGGCCGGGGGCACAGATACGCAGTATTTT. Protein sequence: CASSPLAGGTDTQYF.

The chain couples TRBV7-2 to TRBJ1-5, with D maybe TRBD1 (5 bases). V gave up 5 bases and J gave up 5 bases, with 10 bases separating them. This CDR3 spans 13 amino acids. Germline CDR1 and CDR2: SGHTA and FQGNSA. For the CDR3, the DNA is TGTGCCAGCAGCATTCCAGGGTATCAGCCCCAGCATTTT. This sequence encodes CASSIPGYQPQHF.

The J gene is TRBJ1-1, the V gene TRBV4-3; 7 nucleotides align to TRBD1. J lost 3 bases, V lost 2 bases, and 3 bases had no gene match. This CDR3 comprises 14 residues. Germline V lookup: CDR1 LGHNA, CDR2 YSLEER. CDR3 amino acids: CASSQSRGDTEAFF. DNA of the CDR3: TGCGCCAGCAGCCAAAGCAGGGGGGACACTGAAGCTTTCTTT.

This chain joins TRBV11-3 and TRBJ1-1, with 7 bases identical to TRBD1. The junction had 4 bases not matched to a gene; V was cut back by 3 bases and J by 0 bases. CDR1 and CDR2 from the germline V gene are SGHNT and YENEEA. This CDR3 has 15 amino acids. The CDR3 region is CASSFSGQLNTEAFF. In nucleotides, the CDR3 is TGTGCCAGCAGCTTTTCGGGACAGCTGAACACTGAAGCTTTCTTT.

V and J are TRBV27 and TRBJ2-2, with a weak D call TRBD2 (5 bases). Germline loops: CDR1 MNHEY, CDR2 SMNVEV (reference sequence). The CDR3 spans 14 residues. V lost 6 bases and J 7 bases, leaving 15 bases between the germline ends. The CDR3 DNA follows: TGTGCCAGCAGCCCGACACTAGGATTCGGGGAGCTGTTTTTT. Translation: CASSPTLGFGELFF.

The V call is TRBV6-2 or TRBV6-3, the J call TRBJ1-3; maybe TRBD1 (6 bases). The ends were cut back, 6 bases at V and 0 bases at J, with 15 bases in the middle. This CDR3 has 16 amino acids. Germline V gene sequence: CDR1 MNHEY, CDR2 SVGEGT. The CDR3 DNA sequence: TGTGCCAGCAGCACGAACAGGGACTACTCTGGAAACACCATATATTTT. Protein sequence: CASSTNRDYSGNTIYF.

The chain carries TRBV25-1 and TRBJ2-5, with 9 bases identical to TRBD1. The CDR3 has 18 amino acids. After removal of 6 bases from V and 5 bases from J, the junction contained 19 bases not matched to a gene. CDR1 and CDR2 (germline): MGHDK, SYGVNS. The chain's CDR3 is CASSFGTGLWGVGETQYF. The CDR3 coding sequence is TGTGCCAGCAGCTTCGGGACAGGGCTTTGGGGAGTTGGTGAGACCCAGTACTTC.

J is TRBJ1-2 and V is TRBV6-1; D possibly corresponds to TRBD1 (6 bases). Trimming cost V 1 base and J 5 bases, with 8 bases left between them. Germline V gene sequence: CDR1 MNHNS, CDR2 SASEGT. The CDR3 has 13 residues. CDR3 DNA: TGTGCCAGCAGTGAAGGGACAGAGTATGGCTACACCTTC. Its protein product is CASSEGTEYGYTF.

This sequence joins TRBV10-3 and TRBJ2-2; 8 nucleotides align to TRBD1. Germline-derived CDR1 and CDR2 are ENHRY and SYGVKD. The CDR3 consists of 15 residues. V dropped 8 bases and J dropped 2; count of bases not matched to a gene: 7. The CDR3: CAIRWTGTNTGELFF. CDR3 in DNA: TGTGCCATCCGATGGACAGGGACAAACACCGGGGAGCTGTTTTTT.